The 16 T cell receptor beta chains given below trace back to one sample, sequenced in a study of blood T cell repertoires in COVID-19. Generated by immunoSEQ multiplex PCR, the TCRdb table keeps only in-frame clones and is missing some. The profile shows 240,000 or so clones, about 90% of them singletons. The sequencing input was PBMCs or T cells enriched from blood (not recorded which). The origin of the receptors is a man aged 50 to 60 who had been exposed to COVID-19.

The chain couples TRBV3-1 (or the pseudogene TRBV3-2) to TRBJ2-2; perhaps TRBD1 as D (5 bases). The germline V and J ends were trimmed by 4 bases and 1 base, with 10 bases remaining between them. CDR1 LGHDT and CDR2 YNNKEL come from the germline V gene (reference sequence). CDR3 length: 15 amino acids. CDR3 amino acids: CASSLPGQNTGELFF. Here the CDR3 DNA reads TGTGCCAGCAGCCTCCCAGGACAGAACACCGGGGAGCTGTTTTTT.

The rearrangement joins TRBV18 to TRBJ1-3, with 7 bases matching TRBD1. V dropped 3 bases and J dropped 0; count of bases not matched to a gene: 5. This CDR3 contains 16 residues. Germline-derived CDR1 and CDR2 are KGHSH and LQKENI. The CDR3 loop reads CASSPAAGGSGNTIYF. CDR3 DNA sequence: TGTGCCAGCTCACCGGCGGCAGGGGGCTCTGGAAACACCATATATTTT.

The V gene is TRBV6-6, the J gene TRBJ1-5; no clear D. The germline V gene has CDR1 MNHNY and CDR2 SVGAGI (reference sequence). The CDR3 has 12 residues. Trimming took 2 bases from V and 5 from J, leaving 4 bases between them. CDR3 residues: CASSYGDQPQHF. The CDR3 region has the DNA TGTGCCAGCAGTTACGGAGATCAGCCCCAGCATTTT.

The chain combines TRBV5-1 with TRBJ1-6; 8 bases are a match to TRBD1. With V trimmed by 4 bases and J by 10 bases, 16 bases remained unmatched. CDR1 is SGHRS, CDR2 YFSETQ, per germline. The CDR3 loop spans 17 amino acids. CDR3 loop: CASSMGTGSRGASPLHF. CDR3 coding DNA: TGCGCCAGCAGCATGGGGACAGGTTCCCGAGGGGCGTCACCCCTCCACTTT.

V and J are TRBV29-1 and TRBJ2-1; 15 bases match TRBD2. This CDR3 has 16 residues. Germline trimming cut 6 bases from V and 4 bases from J; bases unmatched to any gene: 7. Germline lookup yields CDR1 SQVTM and CDR2 ANQGSEA. The CDR3 coding sequence is TGCAGCGTGATGGGACTAGCGGGAGGAGGGTACAATGAGCAGTTCTTC. Its protein product is CSVMGLAGGGYNEQFF.

The V gene is TRBV7-9, the J gene TRBJ1-1, with 7 bases fitting TRBD1. This CDR3 contains 14 residues. Germline V gives CDR1 SEHNR, CDR2 FQNEAQ (reference sequence). V gave up 5 bases and J gave up 4 bases; unmatched junction bases: 7. CDR3 residues: CASSRGTEITEAFF. The DNA of the CDR3 is TGTGCCAGCAGCCGGGGGACAGAGATCACTGAAGCTTTCTTT.

The rearrangement joins TRBV5-1 to TRBJ2-5; 9 bases line up with TRBD1. Germline V lookup: CDR1 SGHRS, CDR2 YFSETQ. J was trimmed by 10 bases and V by 0 bases; bases with no gene match: 7. The length of the CDR3 is 14 residues. The CDR3 coding sequence is TGCGCCAGCAGCTTGGAATCCGGGACAGGGAGCCAGTACTTC. This codes for CASSLESGTGSQYF.

This clone was picked up a small number of times. The genes are TRBV18 and TRBJ2-5; D possibly corresponds to TRBD1 (5 bases). V gave up 3 bases and J gave up 5 bases, with 16 bases separating them. This CDR3 spans 15 amino acids. The germline CDR1 and CDR2 sequences are KGHSH and LQKENI. This CDR3 reads CASSPRTNQGETQYF. DNA for the CDR3: TGTGCCAGCTCACCCCGGACAAACCAAGGGGAGACCCAGTACTTC. The full variable domain, completed using reference TRBV18 and TRBJ2-5, is NAGVMQNPRHLVRRRGQEARLRCSPMKGHSHVYWYRQLPEEGLKFMVYLQKENIIDESGMPKERFSAEFPKEGPSILRIQQVVRGDSAAYFCASSPRTNQGETQYFGPGTRLLVL.

This chain uses TRBV5-1 with TRBJ2-2; 8 bases are shared with TRBD2. Germline CDR1 reads SGHRS; CDR2 reads YFSETQ. The CDR3 is made up of 16 amino acids. Trimming removed 1 base from V and 7 bases from J; junction bases left unmatched: 9. CDR3 bases: TGCGCCAGCAGCTTGCAATCGGGAGGGCCGGGCGGGGAGCTGTTTTTT. Translating gives CASSLQSGGPGGELFF. The whole variable domain, remainder taken from reference TRBV5-1 and TRBJ2-2, is KAGVTQTPRYLIKTRGQQVTLSCSPISGHRSVSWYQQTPGQGLQFLFEYFSETQRNKGNFPGRFSGRQFSNSRSEMNVSTLELGDSALYLCASSLQSGGPGGELFFGEGSRLTVL.

The chain has TRBV6-1 and TRBJ1-1; 10 bases are a match to TRBD1. The CDR3 runs to 17 residues. Germline CDR1 reads MNHNS; CDR2 reads SASEGT. V shed 4 bases and J 5 bases; nucleotides not matched to a gene: 13. CDR3 nucleotides: TGTGCCAGCAGTGTCCCACCGGGACAGGGGATTTGGACTGAAGCTTTCTTT. Its protein is CASSVPPGQGIWTEAFF.

The V call is TRBV6-5, the J call TRBJ1-3; D not resolved. CDR3 length equals 14 residues. Germline CDR1 and CDR2: MNHEY and SVGAGI. Deletions cut 8 bases from V and 0 bases from J, with 11 bases between. CDR3 protein: CASQTEYSGNTIYF. CDR3 nucleotides: TGTGCCAGCCAGACGGAGTACTCTGGAAACACCATATATTTT.

The rearrangement uses TRBV6-1 and TRBJ1-6; TRBD1 aligns across 8 bases. Germline V CDR1 and CDR2: MNHNS, SASEGT. The junction had 6 bases not matched to a gene; V was cut back by 7 bases and J by 7 bases. The CDR3 consists of 14 residues. The chain's CDR3 is CASIMGQENSPLHF. CDR3 sequence (DNA): TGTGCCAGCATTATGGGACAGGAGAATTCACCCCTCCACTTT.

The genes are TRBV5-1 and TRBJ2-1; 8 nucleotides align to TRBD2. Looked up from germline, CDR1 is SGHRS and CDR2 is YFSETQ. This CDR3 spans 16 amino acids. Trimming removed 0 bases from V and 8 bases from J; junction bases left unmatched: 10. CDR3 in DNA: TGCGCCAGCAGCTTGGTGGGGCGGGGGGTATCGGATGAGCAGTTCTTC. Encoded protein: CASSLVGRGVSDEQFF. Drawing the rest from reference TRBV5-1 and TRBJ2-1, the complete variable domain is KAGVTQTPRYLIKTRGQQVTLSCSPISGHRSVSWYQQTPGQGLQFLFEYFSETQRNKGNFPGRFSGRQFSNSRSEMNVSTLELGDSALYLCASSLVGRGVSDEQFFGPGTRLTVL.

This chain uses TRBV19 with TRBJ1-5; D remains unclear. V was cut by 3 bases and J by 9 bases, with 12 bases left in between. In germline, CDR1 is LNHDA, CDR2 SQIVND (reference sequence). The CDR3 extends over 13 amino acids. The CDR3 here is CASSIAQAGPQHF. Here the CDR3 DNA reads TGTGCCAGTAGTATTGCTCAGGCGGGGCCCCAGCATTTT.

This clone has a handful of counts. The chain links TRBV5-1 to TRBJ2-7, with a possible D match to TRBD1 (6 bases). Trimming shortened V by 0 bases and J by 8 bases, and 18 bases separated the two germline ends. The CDR3 is 15 amino acids. Looked up from germline, CDR1 is SGHRS and CDR2 is YFSETQ. CDR3 in DNA: TGCGCCAGCAGCTTGGAGGTGGGGGCAGATGTAAAGCAGTACTTC. The encoded protein is CASSLEVGADVKQYF.

This chain connects TRBV15 to TRBJ1-2; perhaps TRBD1 as D (5 bases). Germline V gene data show CDR1 as LNHNV and CDR2 as YYDKDF (reference sequence). The CDR3 runs 15 residues. The ends were cut back, 3 bases at V and 3 bases at J, with 14 bases in the middle. CDR3 loop: CATSSLAQGDYGYTF. The CDR3 nucleotides are TGTGCCACCAGCAGTTTAGCCCAGGGCGACTATGGCTACACCTTC.